The clone carrying this TCR beta chain was picked up a small number of times. Its antigen is currently unknown. This specimen belongs to a study of T cell repertoires in cytomegalovirus infection. Study-level background: As its CMV epitopes, the study selected recently identified HLA-C-restricted and well-studied HLA-B-restricted targets. Public TCR beta signature analysis indicated the presence of both CMV infection and matching HLA type. Findings and caveats of the study: The ex vivo response was dominated by HLA-C-restricted CMV-specific TCR beta clonotypes.

TCRdb ran MiXCR on the reads and lists one entry per CDR3 protein. This table has about 920,000 distinct CDR3 sequences, roughly 30% appearing once. Looked up from germline, CDR1 is MNHEY and CDR2 is SMNVEV (reference sequence). The CDR3 is 15 amino acids. With 6 bases clipped from V and 4 bases from J, the junction kept 11 bases outside the gene matches. Sequencing was performed on cultured CD8+ T cells from PBMCs, taken from culture after CMV antigen stimulation. The sequence was collected from a human donor in good health (CMV status not recorded). Some clones in this sample may be carry-over from other donors' samples. V is TRBV27 and J is TRBJ1-2, with 7 positions matching TRBD1. The CDR3 protein is CASRAGQNSFYGYTF. The CDR3 DNA reads as TGTGCCAGCAGGGCGGGACAGAATTCTTTCTATGGCTACACCTTC.